This passage covers 13 T cell receptor beta chains from one sample sequenced in a study of OX40 agonist ivuxolimab in advanced cancers. Assay used: immunoSEQ multiplex PCR; TCRdb lists only in-frame clones, some missing. The sample contains roughly 100,000 clones, about 84% of which appear only once. The material sequenced was CD4+ or CD8+ T cells sorted from blood, taken in a trial of the OX40 agonist ivuxolimab. Source of these receptors: an adult with an advanced solid tumor such as melanoma, head and neck, liver or kidney cancer.

V is TRBV5-1 and J is TRBJ2-2; the match to TRBD1 covers 7 bases. CDR1 and CDR2 (germline): SGHRS, YFSETQ. V trimming: 0 bases; J trimming: 5 bases; junction bases outside the gene matches: 4. This CDR3 spans 15 amino acids. The CDR3 DNA sequence: TGCGCCAGCAGCTTGGTTACAGGGGTGACCGGGGAGCTGTTTTTT. Translated: CASSLVTGVTGELFF.

The chain has TRBV15 and TRBJ2-3; 8 nucleotides match TRBD2. J gave up 6 bases and V 2 bases, and 7 bases lay outside the gene matches. The V gene's germline CDR1 is LNHNV and CDR2 YYDKDF (reference sequence). This CDR3 comprises 15 residues. CDR3 residues: CATSRSAGEVDTQYF. CDR3 nucleotides: TGTGCCACCAGCAGATCAGCGGGGGAGGTGGATACGCAGTATTTT.

The chain combines TRBV11-2 with TRBJ2-3; 13 nucleotides align to TRBD2. Germline CDR1 and CDR2: SGHAT and FQNNGV. The CDR3 runs to 16 residues. The J segment lost 1 base and the V segment lost 5 bases, leaving 3 bases of the junction unmatched. CDR3 sequence (DNA): TGTGCCAGCAGCATTGGACTAGCGGGGGGCACAGATACGCAGTATTTT. Protein product: CASSIGLAGGTDTQYF.

The chain uses TRBV7-6 and TRBJ2-6, with a possible D match to TRBD2 (6 bases). The germline V gene encodes CDR1 SGHVS and CDR2 FNYEAQ. The CDR3 is 15 amino acids. Trimming cost V 4 bases and J 2 bases, with 9 bases left between them. CDR3 loop: CASSWEVAGANVLTF. The CDR3 region has the DNA TGTGCCAGCAGCTGGGAGGTAGCTGGGGCCAACGTCCTGACTTTC.

The rearrangement uses TRBV4-1 and TRBJ1-1; D uncertain. The CDR3 is 15 amino acids. Germline values: CDR1 MGHRA, CDR2 YSYEKL. Trimming cost V 0 bases and J 11 bases, with 19 bases left between them. The CDR3 bases are TGCGCCAGCAGCCAAGAAGGTCTAGGGAGGTCCGAGGCTTTCTTT. Its translation is CASSQEGLGRSEAFF.

The rearrangement uses TRBV12-5 and TRBJ2-1; TRBD2 aligns across 11 bases. The CDR3 extends over 15 amino acids. Germline loops: CDR1 LGHNT, CDR2 FRNRAP. V lost 0 bases, J lost 7 bases, and 2 bases stayed unmatched. This CDR3 reads CASGLVSGRGNEQFF. CDR3 bases: TGTGCTAGTGGTTTGGTTAGCGGGAGGGGTAATGAGCAGTTCTTC.

The J gene is TRBJ2-7, the V gene TRBV5-1, with TRBD2 as a possible D gene (5 bases). The V end lost 2 bases, the J end lost 2 bases, and 11 bases lay between the germline ends. The CDR3 covers 14 residues. Germline V CDR1 and CDR2: SGHRS, YFSETQ. The DNA for the CDR3 is TGCGCCAGCAGCTTAATCGTAGCGCCCTACGAGCAGTACTTC. This gives the protein CASSLIVAPYEQYF.

V and J are TRBV7-9 and TRBJ2-3, with D uncertain. V was cut by 8 bases and J by 2 bases, with 8 bases left in between. Per the germline V gene, CDR1 is SEHNR and CDR2 is FQNEAQ (reference sequence). This CDR3 contains 12 residues. Written as DNA, the CDR3 is TGTGCCAGCGGGGTCACCACAGATACGCAGTATTTT. Translated, it gives CASGVTTDTQYF. Full variable domain (rest looked up from reference TRBV7-9 and TRBJ2-3): DTGVSQNPRHKITKRGQNVTFRCDPISEHNRLYWYRQTLGQGPEFLTYFQNEAQLEKSRLLSDRFSAERPKGSFSTLEIQRTEQGDSAMYLCASGVTTDTQYFGPGTRLTVL.

The chain recombines TRBV7-6 with TRBJ2-3; D gene ambiguous. CDR3 length: 13 residues. CDR1 is SGHVS and CDR2 is FNYEAQ in the germline V gene. Trimming took off 1 base at V and 14 bases at J, with 16 bases between the two ends. Here the CDR3 DNA reads TGTGCCAGCAGCTTAGAAAGGCCGAATCCTTGGTATTTT. Translated: CASSLERPNPWYF.

This chain uses TRBV9 with TRBJ2-5; D is possibly TRBD2 (5 bases). The DNA matches TRBJ2-7 better at its end, which makes the J call doubtful. CDR1 is SGDLS and CDR2 is YYNGEE in the germline V gene. The CDR3 consists of 16 residues. CDR3 nucleotides: TGTGCCAGCAGCGTGTATGACGGGATTCCCTCCTACGAGCAGTACTTC. Its protein product is CASSVYDGIPSYEQYF.

J is TRBJ1-3 and V is TRBV7-2; the D gene is possibly TRBD1 (5 bases). Looked up from germline, CDR1 is SGHTA and CDR2 is FQGNSA. The CDR3 extends over 12 amino acids. V lost 4 bases and J lost 7, with 8 bases in between. The CDR3 spells CASSSGGNTIYF. In nucleotides, the CDR3 is TGTGCCAGCAGCTCGGGGGGGAACACCATATATTTT.

The CDR3 here is CSVVVQYTGELFF. As DNA, the CDR3 is TGCAGCGTTGTAGTCCAGTACACCGGGGAGCTGTTTTTT. The rearrangement uses TRBV29-1 and TRBJ2-2, with D unclear. Per germline, CDR1 SQVTM and CDR2 ANQGSEA. V was shortened by 4 bases and J by 3 bases, with 9 bases between the two germline ends. The CDR3 consists of 13 residues.

This clone was observed a handful of times. DNA for the CDR3: TGTGCTAGTGCCGCAGGGGGCTTCGGAAACACCATATATTTT. Protein: CASAAGGFGNTIYF. The chain uses TRBV12-5 and TRBJ1-3; 8 positions agree with TRBD1. Germline V gene lookup returns CDR1 LGHNT and CDR2 FRNRAP. CDR3 length: 14 amino acids. V lost 7 bases to trimming and J lost 4 bases; unmatched junction nucleotides: 6.